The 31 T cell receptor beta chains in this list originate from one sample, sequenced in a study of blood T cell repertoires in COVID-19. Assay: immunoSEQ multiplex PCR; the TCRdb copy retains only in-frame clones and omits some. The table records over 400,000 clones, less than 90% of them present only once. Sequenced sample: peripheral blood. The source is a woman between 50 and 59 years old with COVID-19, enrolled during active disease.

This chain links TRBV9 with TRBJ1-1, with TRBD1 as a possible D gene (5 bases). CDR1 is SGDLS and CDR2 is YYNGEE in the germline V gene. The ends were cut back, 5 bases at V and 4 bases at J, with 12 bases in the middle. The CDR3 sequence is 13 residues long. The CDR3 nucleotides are TGTGCCAGCAGTCCCACAGGTCCCACTGAAGCTTTCTTT. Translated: CASSPTGPTEAFF.

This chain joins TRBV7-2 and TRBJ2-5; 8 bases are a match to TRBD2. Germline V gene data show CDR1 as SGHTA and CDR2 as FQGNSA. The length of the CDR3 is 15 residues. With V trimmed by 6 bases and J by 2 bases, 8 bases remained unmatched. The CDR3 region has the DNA TGTGCCAGCAGTTCCTGGGGGACTAGACAAGAGACCCAGTACTTC. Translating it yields CASSSWGTRQETQYF.

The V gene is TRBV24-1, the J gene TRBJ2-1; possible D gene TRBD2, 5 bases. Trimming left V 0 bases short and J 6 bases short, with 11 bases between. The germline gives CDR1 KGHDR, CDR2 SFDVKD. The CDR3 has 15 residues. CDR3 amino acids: CATSDLRTGGNEQFF. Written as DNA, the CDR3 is TGTGCCACCAGTGATTTGCGGACCGGAGGCAATGAGCAGTTCTTC.

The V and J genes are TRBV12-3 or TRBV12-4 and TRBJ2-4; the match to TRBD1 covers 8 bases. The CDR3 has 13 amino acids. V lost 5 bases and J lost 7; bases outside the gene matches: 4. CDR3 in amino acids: CASSRQGTNIQYF. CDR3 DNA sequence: TGTGCCAGCAGTCGACAGGGGACGAACATTCAGTACTTC.

The CDR3: CATTNRVRNYGYTF. CDR3 sequence (DNA): TGTGCCACCACTAACAGGGTACGCAACTATGGCTACACCTTC. This chain links TRBV19 with TRBJ1-2; possibly TRBD1 for D (6 bases). Trimming removed 10 bases from V and 2 bases from J, with 17 bases in between. The CDR3 covers 14 residues. From germline, CDR1 is LNHDA and CDR2 SQIVND (reference sequence).

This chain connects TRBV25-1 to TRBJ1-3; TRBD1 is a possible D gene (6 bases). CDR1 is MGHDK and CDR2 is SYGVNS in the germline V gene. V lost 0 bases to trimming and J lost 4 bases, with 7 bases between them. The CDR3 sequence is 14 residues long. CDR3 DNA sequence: TGTGCCAGCAGTGAATACGGGACAGGAAACACCATATATTTT. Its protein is CASSEYGTGNTIYF.

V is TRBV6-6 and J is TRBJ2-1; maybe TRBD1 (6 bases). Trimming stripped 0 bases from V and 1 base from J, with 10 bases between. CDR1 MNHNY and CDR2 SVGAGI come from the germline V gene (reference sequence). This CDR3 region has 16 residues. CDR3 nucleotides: TGTGCCAGCAGTTACTCGGCGGACAGTTCCTACAATGAGCAGTTCTTC. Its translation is CASSYSADSSYNEQFF.

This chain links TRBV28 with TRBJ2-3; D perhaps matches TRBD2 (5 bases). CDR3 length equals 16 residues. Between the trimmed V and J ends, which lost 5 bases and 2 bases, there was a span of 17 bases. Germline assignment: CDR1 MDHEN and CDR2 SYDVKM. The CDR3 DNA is TGTGCCAGCAGTACAGACTACCGAGCCCTCACAGATACGCAGTATTTT. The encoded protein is CASSTDYRALTDTQYF.

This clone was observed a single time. As DNA, the CDR3 is TGTGCCAGCAGCCACCTTTGGACTAGCGGGGGGGCGGATGAGCAGTTCTTC. This sequence encodes CASSHLWTSGGADEQFF. V usage is TRBV3-1 (or the pseudogene TRBV3-2) and J usage is TRBJ2-1; the match to TRBD2 covers 15 bases. This CDR3 comprises 17 residues. J was trimmed by 8 bases and V by 3 bases; bases with no gene match: 8. CDR1 is LGHDT, CDR2 YNNKEL, per germline (reference sequence).

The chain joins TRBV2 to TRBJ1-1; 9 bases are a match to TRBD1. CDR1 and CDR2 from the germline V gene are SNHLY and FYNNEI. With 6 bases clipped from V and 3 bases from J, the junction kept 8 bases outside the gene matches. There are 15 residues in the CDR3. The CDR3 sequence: CASRSDGQGYTEAFF. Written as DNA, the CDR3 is TGTGCCAGCAGATCTGATGGACAGGGGTACACTGAAGCTTTCTTT.

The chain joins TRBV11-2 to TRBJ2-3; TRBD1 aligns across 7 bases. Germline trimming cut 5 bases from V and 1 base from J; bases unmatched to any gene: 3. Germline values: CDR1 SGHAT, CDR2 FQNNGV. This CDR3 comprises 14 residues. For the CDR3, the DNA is TGTGCCAGCAGCCCCACAGGGGGCACAGATACGCAGTATTTT. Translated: CASSPTGGTDTQYF.

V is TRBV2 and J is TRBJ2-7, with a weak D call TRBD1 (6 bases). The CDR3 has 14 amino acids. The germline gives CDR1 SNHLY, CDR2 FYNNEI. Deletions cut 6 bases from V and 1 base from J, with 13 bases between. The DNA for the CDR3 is TGTGCCAGCAGATCCCCAGGGGTGTCCTACGAGCAGTACTTC. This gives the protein CASRSPGVSYEQYF.

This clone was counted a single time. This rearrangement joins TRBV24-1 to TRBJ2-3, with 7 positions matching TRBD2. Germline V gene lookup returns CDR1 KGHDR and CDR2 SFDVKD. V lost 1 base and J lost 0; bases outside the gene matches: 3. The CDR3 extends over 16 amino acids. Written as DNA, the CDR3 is TGTGCCACCAGTGATTTTCGGGGGGTTAGCACAGATACGCAGTATTTT. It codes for CATSDFRGVSTDTQYF.

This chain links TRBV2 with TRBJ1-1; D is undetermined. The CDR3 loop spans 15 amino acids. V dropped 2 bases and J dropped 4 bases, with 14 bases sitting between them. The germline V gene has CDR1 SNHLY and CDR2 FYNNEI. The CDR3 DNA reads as TGTGCCAGCAGTGAAACTAGGGTCCGAAGCACTGAAGCTTTCTTT. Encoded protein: CASSETRVRSTEAFF. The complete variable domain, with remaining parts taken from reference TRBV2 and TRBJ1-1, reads EPEVTQTPSHQVTQMGQEVILRCVPISNHLYFYWYRQILGQKVEFLVSFYNNEISEKSEIFDDQFSVERPDGSNFTLKIRSTKLEDSAMYFCASSETRVRSTEAFFGQGTRLTVV.

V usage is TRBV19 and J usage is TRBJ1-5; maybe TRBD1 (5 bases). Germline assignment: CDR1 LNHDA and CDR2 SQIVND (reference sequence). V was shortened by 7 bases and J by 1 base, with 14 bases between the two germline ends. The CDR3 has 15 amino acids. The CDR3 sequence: CASNPQGSSNQPQHF. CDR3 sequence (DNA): TGTGCCAGTAATCCCCAGGGATCGAGCAATCAGCCCCAGCATTTT.

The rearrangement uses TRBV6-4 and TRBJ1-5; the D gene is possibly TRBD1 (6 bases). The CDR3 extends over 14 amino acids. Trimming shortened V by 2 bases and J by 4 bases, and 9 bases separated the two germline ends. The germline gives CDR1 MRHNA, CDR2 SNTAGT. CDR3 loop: CASSDGGTNQPQHF. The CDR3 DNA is TGTGCCAGCAGTGACGGGGGCACGAATCAGCCCCAGCATTTT.

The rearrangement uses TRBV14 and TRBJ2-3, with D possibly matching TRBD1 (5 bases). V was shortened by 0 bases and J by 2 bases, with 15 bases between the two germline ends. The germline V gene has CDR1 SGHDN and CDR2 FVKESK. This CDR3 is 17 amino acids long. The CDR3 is CASSQDRTPWATDTQYF. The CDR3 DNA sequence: TGTGCCAGCAGCCAAGATCGGACACCATGGGCCACAGATACGCAGTATTTT.

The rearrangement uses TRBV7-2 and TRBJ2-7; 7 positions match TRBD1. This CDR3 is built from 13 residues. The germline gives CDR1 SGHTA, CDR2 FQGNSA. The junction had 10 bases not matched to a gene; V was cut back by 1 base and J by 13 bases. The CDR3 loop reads CASSLDCLRDSYF. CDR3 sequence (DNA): TGTGCCAGCAGCTTAGACTGTCTTCGGGACAGTTACTTC.

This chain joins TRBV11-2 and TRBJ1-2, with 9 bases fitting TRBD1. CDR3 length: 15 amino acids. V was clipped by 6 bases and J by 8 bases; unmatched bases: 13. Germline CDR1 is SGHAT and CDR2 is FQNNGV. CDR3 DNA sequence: TGTGCCAGCAGACTAGGACAGGGGATTCTCTACGGCTACACCTTC. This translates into CASRLGQGILYGYTF.

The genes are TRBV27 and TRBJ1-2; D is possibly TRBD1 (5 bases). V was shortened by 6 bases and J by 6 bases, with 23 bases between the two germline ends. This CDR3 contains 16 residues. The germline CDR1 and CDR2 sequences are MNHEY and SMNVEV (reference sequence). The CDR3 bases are TGTGCCAGCAGCTTTCGGGTGTATCAAGGGGTGGATGGCTACACCTTC. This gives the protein CASSFRVYQGVDGYTF.

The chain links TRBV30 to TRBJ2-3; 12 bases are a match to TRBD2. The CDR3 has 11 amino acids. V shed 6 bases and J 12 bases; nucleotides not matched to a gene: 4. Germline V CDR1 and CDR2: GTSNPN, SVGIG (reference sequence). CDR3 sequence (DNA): TGTGCCTGCGTGACTAGCGGGGGACAGTATTTT. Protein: CACVTSGGQYF.

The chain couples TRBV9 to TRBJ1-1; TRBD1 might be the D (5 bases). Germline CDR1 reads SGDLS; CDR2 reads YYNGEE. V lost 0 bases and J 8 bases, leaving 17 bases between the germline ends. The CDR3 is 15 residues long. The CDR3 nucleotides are TGTGCCAGCAGCGTAGGGTCGGACATGGGGCGAGAAGCTTTCTTT. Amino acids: CASSVGSDMGREAFF.

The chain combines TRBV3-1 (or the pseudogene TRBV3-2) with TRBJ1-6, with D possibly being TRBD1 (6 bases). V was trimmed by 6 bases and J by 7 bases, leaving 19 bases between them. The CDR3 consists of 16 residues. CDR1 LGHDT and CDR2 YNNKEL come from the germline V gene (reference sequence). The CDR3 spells CASRTQSQGRNSPLHF. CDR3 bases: TGTGCCAGCAGGACGCAAAGCCAGGGGCGAAATTCACCCCTCCACTTT.

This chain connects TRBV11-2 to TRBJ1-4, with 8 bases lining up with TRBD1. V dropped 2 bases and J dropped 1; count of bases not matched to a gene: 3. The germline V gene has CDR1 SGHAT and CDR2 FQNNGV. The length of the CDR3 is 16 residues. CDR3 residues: CASSLWTGQTNEKLFF. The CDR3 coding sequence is TGTGCCAGCAGCTTATGGACAGGGCAAACTAATGAAAAACTGTTTTTT.

This CDR3 is CASSSRTGVGSPLHF. CDR3 coding DNA: TGTGCCAGCAGTAGCCGGACAGGGGTTGGCTCACCCCTCCACTTT. The chain uses TRBV6-5 and TRBJ1-6; TRBD1 matches 9 bases. Trimming removed 5 bases from V and 10 bases from J; junction bases left unmatched: 9. CDR3 length: 15 residues. From germline, CDR1 is MNHEY and CDR2 SVGAGI.

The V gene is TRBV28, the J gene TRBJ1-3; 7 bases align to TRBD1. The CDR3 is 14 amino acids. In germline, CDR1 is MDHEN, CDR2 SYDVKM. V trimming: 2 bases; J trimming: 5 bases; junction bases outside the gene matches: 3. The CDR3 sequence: CASSLNRGRNTIYF. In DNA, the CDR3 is TGTGCCAGCAGTTTAAACAGGGGTAGAAACACCATATATTTT.

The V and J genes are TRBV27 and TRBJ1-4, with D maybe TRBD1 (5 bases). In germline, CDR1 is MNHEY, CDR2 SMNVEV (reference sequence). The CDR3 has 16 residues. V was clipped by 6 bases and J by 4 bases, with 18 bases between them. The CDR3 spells CASRILSGFGNEKLFF. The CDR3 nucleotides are TGTGCCAGCAGAATACTTTCAGGGTTCGGTAATGAAAAACTGTTTTTT.

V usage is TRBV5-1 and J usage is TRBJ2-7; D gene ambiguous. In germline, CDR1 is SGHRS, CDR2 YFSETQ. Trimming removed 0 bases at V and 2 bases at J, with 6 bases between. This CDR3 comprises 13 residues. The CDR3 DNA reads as TGCGCCAGCAGCTTGGTTACTCCCTACGAGCAGTACTTC. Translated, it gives CASSLVTPYEQYF.

The CDR3 nucleotides are TGCAGCGTTGAGGGACATACCGGCTACACCTTC. Translation: CSVEGHTGYTF. V and J are TRBV29-1 and TRBJ1-2, with D perhaps matching TRBD1 (6 bases). Germline V lookup: CDR1 SQVTM, CDR2 ANQGSEA. Deletions cut 3 bases from V and 8 bases from J, with 10 bases between. This CDR3 is 11 amino acids long.

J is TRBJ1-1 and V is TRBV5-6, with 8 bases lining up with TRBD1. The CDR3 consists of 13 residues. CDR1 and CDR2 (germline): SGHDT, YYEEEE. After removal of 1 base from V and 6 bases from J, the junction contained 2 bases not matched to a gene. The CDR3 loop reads CASSLLTGAEAFF. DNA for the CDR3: TGTGCCAGCAGCTTGCTGACAGGGGCTGAAGCTTTCTTT.

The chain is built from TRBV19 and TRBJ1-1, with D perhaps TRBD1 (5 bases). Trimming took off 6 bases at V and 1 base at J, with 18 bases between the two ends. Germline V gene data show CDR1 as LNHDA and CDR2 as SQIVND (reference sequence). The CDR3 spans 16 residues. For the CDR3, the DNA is TGTGCCAGTAGACGATTGGGGTCAGGGCAGAACACTGAAGCTTTCTTT. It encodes CASRRLGSGQNTEAFF. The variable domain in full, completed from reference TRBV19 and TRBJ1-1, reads DGGITQSPKYLFRKEGQNVTLSCEQNLNHDAMYWYRQDPGQGLRLIYYSQIVNDFQKGDIAEGYSVSREKKESFPLTVTSAQKNPTAFYLCASRRLGSGQNTEAFFGQGTRLTVV.